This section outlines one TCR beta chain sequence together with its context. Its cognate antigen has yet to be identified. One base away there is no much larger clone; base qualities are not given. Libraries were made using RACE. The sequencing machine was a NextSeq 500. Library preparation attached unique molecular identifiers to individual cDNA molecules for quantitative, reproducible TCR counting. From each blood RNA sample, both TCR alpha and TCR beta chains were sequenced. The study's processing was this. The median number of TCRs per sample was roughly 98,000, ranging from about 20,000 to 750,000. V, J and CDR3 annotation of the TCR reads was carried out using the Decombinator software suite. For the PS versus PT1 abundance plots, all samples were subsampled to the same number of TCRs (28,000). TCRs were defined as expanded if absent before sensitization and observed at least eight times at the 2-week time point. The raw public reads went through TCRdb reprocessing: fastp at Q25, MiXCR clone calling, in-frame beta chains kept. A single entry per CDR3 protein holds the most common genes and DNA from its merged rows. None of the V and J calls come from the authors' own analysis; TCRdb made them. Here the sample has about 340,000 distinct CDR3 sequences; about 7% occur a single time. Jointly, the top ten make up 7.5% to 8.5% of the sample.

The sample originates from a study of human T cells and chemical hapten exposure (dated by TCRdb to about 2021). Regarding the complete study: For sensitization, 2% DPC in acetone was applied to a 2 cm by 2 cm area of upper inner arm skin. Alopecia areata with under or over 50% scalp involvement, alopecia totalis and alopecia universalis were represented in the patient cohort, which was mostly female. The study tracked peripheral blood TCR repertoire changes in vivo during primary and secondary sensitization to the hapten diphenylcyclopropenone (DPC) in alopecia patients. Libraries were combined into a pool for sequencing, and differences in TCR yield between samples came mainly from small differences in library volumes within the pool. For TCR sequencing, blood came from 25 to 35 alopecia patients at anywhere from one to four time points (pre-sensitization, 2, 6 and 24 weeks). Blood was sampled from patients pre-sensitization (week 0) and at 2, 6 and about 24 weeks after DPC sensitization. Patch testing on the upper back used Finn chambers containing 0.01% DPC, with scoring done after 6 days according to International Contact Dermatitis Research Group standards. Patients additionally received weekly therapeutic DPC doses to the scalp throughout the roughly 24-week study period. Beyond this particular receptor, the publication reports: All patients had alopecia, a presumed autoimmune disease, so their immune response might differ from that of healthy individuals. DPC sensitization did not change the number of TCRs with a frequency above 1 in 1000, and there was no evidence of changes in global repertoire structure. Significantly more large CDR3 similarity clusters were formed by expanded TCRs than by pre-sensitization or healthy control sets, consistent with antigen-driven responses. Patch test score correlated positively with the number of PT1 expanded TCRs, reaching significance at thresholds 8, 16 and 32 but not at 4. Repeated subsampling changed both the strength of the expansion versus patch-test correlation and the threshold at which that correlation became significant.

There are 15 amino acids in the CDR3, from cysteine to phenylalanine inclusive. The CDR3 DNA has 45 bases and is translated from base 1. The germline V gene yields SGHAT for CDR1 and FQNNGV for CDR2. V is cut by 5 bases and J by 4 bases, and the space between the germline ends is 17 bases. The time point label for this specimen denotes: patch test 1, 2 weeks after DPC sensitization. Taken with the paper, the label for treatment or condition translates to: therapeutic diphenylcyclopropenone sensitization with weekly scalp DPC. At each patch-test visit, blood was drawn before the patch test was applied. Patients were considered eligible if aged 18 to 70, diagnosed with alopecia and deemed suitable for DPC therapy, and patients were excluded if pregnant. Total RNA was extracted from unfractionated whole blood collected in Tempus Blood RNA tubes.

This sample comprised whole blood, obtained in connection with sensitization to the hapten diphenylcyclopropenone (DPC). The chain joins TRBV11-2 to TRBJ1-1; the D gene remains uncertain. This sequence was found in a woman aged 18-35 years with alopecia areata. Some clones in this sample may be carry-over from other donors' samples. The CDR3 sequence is CASSPLLAGSTEAFF. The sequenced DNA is TGTGCCAGCAGCCCTCTCCTTGCGGGTTCCACTGAAGCTTTCTTT.